This paragraph reports one TCR beta chain. This clonotype was observed many times. The specificity of this receptor is unknown. Base quality data are lacking; no much larger clone is found one base away. V drops 4 bases and J drops 4 bases, leaving 7 bases in between. From cysteine to phenylalanine, the CDR3 is 13 amino acids long. Just the 39-base CDR3 DNA is kept, in frame starting at base 1. Via the germline V gene, CDR1 is SNHLY and CDR2 FYNNEI. These data come from a study of regulatory T cells in long-lasting Graves disease (TCRdb year 2021). Regarding the research as a whole: Antithyroid drugs had been taken for less than 3 months by newly diagnosed Graves' disease patients. This study used TCR sequencing and RNA sequencing of peripheral blood to compare persistent Graves' disease patients against newly diagnosed Graves' disease patients. A total of some 35 samples underwent TCR sequencing: about 13 from persistent and 20 from newly diagnosed Graves' disease patients. The study was conducted in China and was registered as a clinical trial.

What the study reported, not specific to this receptor: TRBV28, TRBJ1-2 and TRBJ2-5 were preferentially used in persistent disease, while TRBV20-1 and TRBJ2-1 were favored in newly diagnosed disease. Sequencing and analysis were limited to the TCR beta chain. Persistent Graves' disease patients showed lower TCR Shannon entropy and fewer highly expanded clones than newly diagnosed patients, suggesting clonal expansion. The small sample size was acknowledged by the authors as a limitation that may reduce accuracy. Because the primary lesion, thyroid tissue, could not be accessed, the study looked at peripheral blood alone. Patients with persistent disease shared more public clonotypes (under 3,000) than newly diagnosed patients did (about 970).

What this sample's time point label stands for: newly diagnosed GD, antithyroid drugs for less than 3 months. RNA was extracted from PBMCs in TRIzol for both TCR sequencing and RNA sequencing. Graves' disease was diagnosed according to American Thyroid Association guidelines. Patients were recruited from an endocrinology department in Xi'an, China. Each patient gave approximately 8.8 milliliters of peripheral blood, collected in an EDTA anticoagulant tube. Ficoll Paque Plus density gradient separation was used to isolate PBMCs, and no further T cell sorting was done. An Agilent 2100 Bioanalyzer and agarose gel were used to check RNA quality, while a NanoDrop 2000 measured RNA concentration. Library preparation employed multiplex PCR. Data came from an Illumina HiSeq 4000. To build TCR beta libraries, CDR3 regions were amplified by Arm-PCR using iRepertoire HTBI primers. Gel purification was performed on PCR products prior to sequencing. As for the authors' bioinformatics: Gene usage analysis of CDR3 amino acid clonotypes relied on the roughly 67 TRBV and 15 or so TRBJ segments identified across samples. Filtered high-quality paired reads were merged into contigs using COPE and FqMerger. BLAST was used to align contigs to IMGT TRBV, TRBD and TRBJ reference genes, with CDR3 defined following IMGT. Any clonotype with a frequency above 0.1% was classified as a highly expanded clone. Shannon entropy was used to measure repertoire diversity, and the Gini coefficient was used to measure V-J evenness. Clonotypes shared by more than one individual were considered public. TCRdb reprocessing: public reads trimmed at Q25 with fastp, clones called with MiXCR, in-frame beta chains kept. Rows are combined by CDR3 protein, so each entry shows the most common genes and DNA. The V and J calls and clone size come from TCRdb's table, not from the authors' own analysis. For this sample the table gives roughly 380,000 distinct CDR3 sequences, of which less than 20% were detected only once. The top ten clonotypes cover around a fifth of the sample.

The material sequenced was peripheral blood mononuclear cells (PBMCs), taken at new diagnosis, from a patient treated with antithyroid drugs. The chain is made from TRBV2 and TRBJ1-4; the D gene assignment is ambiguous. This clonotype was sampled from a female donor with Graves disease. CDR3 reads: CASSVRINEKLFF. The bases read TGTGCCAGCAGTGTGAGAATTAATGAAAAACTGTTTTTT.